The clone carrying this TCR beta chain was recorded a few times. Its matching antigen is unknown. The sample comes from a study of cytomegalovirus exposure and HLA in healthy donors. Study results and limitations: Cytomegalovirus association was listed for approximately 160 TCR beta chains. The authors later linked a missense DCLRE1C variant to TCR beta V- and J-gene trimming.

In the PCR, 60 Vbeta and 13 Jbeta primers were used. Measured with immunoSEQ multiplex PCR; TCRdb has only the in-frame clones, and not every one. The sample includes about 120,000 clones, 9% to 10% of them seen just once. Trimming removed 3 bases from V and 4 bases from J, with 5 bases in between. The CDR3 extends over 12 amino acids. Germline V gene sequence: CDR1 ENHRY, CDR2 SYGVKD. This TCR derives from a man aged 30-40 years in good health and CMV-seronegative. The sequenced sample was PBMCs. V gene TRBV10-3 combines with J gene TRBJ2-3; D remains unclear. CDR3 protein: CAISDSSDTQYF. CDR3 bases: TGTGCCATCAGTGATTCATCAGATACGCAGTATTTT.